This T cell receptor (beta chain) was found in a study of blood T cell repertoires in COVID-19. For the study at large: Acute and convalescent COVID-19 specimens originated in the United States, Italy and Spain.

Methods used by the authors: For nucleated cells, counts were estimated from reference gene primer amplification. Clones were sequenced by immunoSEQ multiplex PCR, and TCRdb holds only the in-frame ones, with some missing. That table furnishes V, J and clone size, whereas the DNA furnished D and trimming. The table lists 200,000 or so clones, around 84% of them singletons. The CDR3 contains 16 residues. Germline values: CDR1 SGHAT, CDR2 FQNNGV. Trimming cost V 7 bases and J 0 bases, with 13 bases left between them. Sample: peripheral blood. The chain is built from TRBV11-2 and TRBJ1-6; perhaps TRBD1 as D (5 bases). The receptor comes from a woman aged 60 to 75 who had recovered from COVID-19. In DNA, the CDR3 is TGTGCCAGCACCAGAACAGGAAGCTCCTATAATTCACCCCTCCACTTT. It specifies CASTRTGSSYNSPLHF.